The 17 T cell receptor beta chains below come from one sample, sequenced in a study of blood T cell repertoires in COVID-19. Measured with immunoSEQ multiplex PCR; TCRdb has only the in-frame clones, and not every one. This sample carries fewer than 600,000 clones, nearly 90% of them seen once, and the ten largest clones take approximately 0.9%. Input material: peripheral blood. The receptor set was obtained from a man between 18 and 35 years old with COVID-19, enrolled during active disease.

This clone has more than one count but fewer than ten. The chain employs TRBV30 and TRBJ1-6; D not certain. CDR3 length: 12 residues. Germline-derived CDR1 and CDR2 are GTSNPN and SVGIG (reference sequence). V was trimmed by 0 bases and J by 7 bases, leaving 4 bases between them. The CDR3 region has the DNA TGTGCCTGGAGTGTAGCCAATTCACCCCTCCACTTT. Translation gives CAWSVANSPLHF.

The rearrangement joins TRBV6-1 to TRBJ1-2; tentative D call: TRBD1 (5 bases). The CDR3 is 17 amino acids. Germline V CDR1 and CDR2: MNHNS, SASEGT. Trimming cost V 3 bases and J 3 bases, with 20 bases left between them. The CDR3, as DNA: TGTGCCAGCAGTGATCGCGGGACGGGCCCGTATCACTATGGCTACACCTTC. Its translation: CASSDRGTGPYHYGYTF.

The chain couples TRBV2 to TRBJ1-2; 7 bases agree with TRBD1. Germline V gene lookup returns CDR1 SNHLY and CDR2 FYNNEI. CDR3 length: 14 amino acids. J gave up 3 bases and V 1 base, and 2 bases lay outside the gene matches. Here the CDR3 reads CASSEGTGDYGYTF. DNA of the CDR3: TGTGCCAGCAGTGAAGGGACAGGAGACTATGGCTACACCTTC.

The genes are TRBV19 and TRBJ1-1; the D is unclear. Germline V gene data show CDR1 as LNHDA and CDR2 as SQIVND (reference sequence). Trimming shortened V by 4 bases and J by 1 base, and 13 bases separated the two germline ends. The CDR3 has 15 residues. DNA of the CDR3: TGTGCCAGTAGTACTTATGGACGGGAGAACACTGAAGCTTTCTTT. Translated, it gives CASSTYGRENTEAFF.

The chain has TRBV6-5 and TRBJ2-1; D might be TRBD2 (5 bases). The CDR3 is made up of 13 amino acids. V was pared by 7 bases and J by 6 bases, with 13 bases between. The germline V gene has CDR1 MNHEY and CDR2 SVGAGI. In DNA, the CDR3 is TGTGCCAGCAACGCTGGTCGGGGCAATGAGCAGTTCTTC. As protein: CASNAGRGNEQFF.

The genes are TRBV9 and TRBJ2-2, with 8 positions matching TRBD2. In germline, CDR1 is SGDLS, CDR2 YYNGEE. The CDR3 covers 16 residues. V was clipped by 0 bases and J by 7 bases; unmatched bases: 8. CDR3 bases: TGTGCCAGCAGCGTAGGGCTAGCGGGTCCCGGCGGGGAGCTGTTTTTT. This codes for CASSVGLAGPGGELFF.

V usage is TRBV5-5 and J usage is TRBJ1-1, with unresolved D. This CDR3 is 14 amino acids long. CDR1 and CDR2 from the germline V gene are SGHKS and YYEKEE (reference sequence). The V and J ends lost 3 bases and 0 bases respectively, with 9 bases between them. The CDR3 region has the DNA TGTGCCAGCAGCTACTCAGACATGAACACTGAAGCTTTCTTT. This encodes CASSYSDMNTEAFF.

The rearrangement joins TRBV12-5 to TRBJ2-3; a possible D gene is TRBD1 (6 bases). CDR1 LGHNT and CDR2 FRNRAP come from the germline V gene. The CDR3 consists of 17 residues. V was trimmed by 2 bases and J by 3 bases, leaving 18 bases between them. Here the CDR3 reads CASGLTQIRGGTDTQYF. The CDR3 DNA reads as TGTGCTAGTGGTTTGACCCAAATCAGGGGTGGAACAGATACGCAGTATTTT.

In nucleotides, the CDR3 is TGTGCCAGCTCGGAGGGACTAGCGGTGAACACCGGGGAGCTGTTTTTT. Its translation is CASSEGLAVNTGELFF. The chain carries TRBV18 and TRBJ2-2; the match to TRBD2 covers 11 bases. CDR1 KGHSH and CDR2 LQKENI come from the germline V gene. Unmatched junction bases numbered 4, after V lost 6 bases and J lost 1 base. The CDR3 totals 16 residues.

V and J are TRBV18 and TRBJ1-5; a possible D gene is TRBD1 (5 bases). CDR1 is KGHSH and CDR2 is LQKENI in the germline V gene. The CDR3 has 17 amino acids. With 3 bases removed from V and 0 bases from J, the gap between germline ends came to 15 bases. DNA for the CDR3: TGTGCCAGCTCACCGAGACAGCAGATAGATAGCAATCAGCCCCAGCATTTT. This gives the protein CASSPRQQIDSNQPQHF.

This clone is a singleton in its sample. CDR3 DNA: TGTGCCAGCAAAATTGACAGGGCCTACGAGCAGTACTTC. This codes for CASKIDRAYEQYF. V is TRBV6-6 and J is TRBJ2-7; TRBD1 aligns across 7 bases. Per the germline V gene, CDR1 is MNHNY and CDR2 is SVGAGI (reference sequence). The CDR3 length is 13 residues. V shed 7 bases, J shed 2 bases, and the junction held 5 bases outside the gene matches.

V and J are TRBV27 and TRBJ2-2, with a possible D match to TRBD1 (5 bases). This CDR3 spans 15 amino acids. Germline values: CDR1 MNHEY, CDR2 SMNVEV (reference sequence). The V end lost 6 bases, the J end lost 1 base, and 12 bases lay between the germline ends. The DNA of the CDR3 is TGTGCCAGCAGCCCGAGAACAGGGAACACCGGGGAGCTGTTTTTT. Residues: CASSPRTGNTGELFF.

This clone appeared a single time. The genes are TRBV19 and TRBJ2-1; TRBD1 aligns across 10 bases. V lost 4 bases and J lost 9; bases outside the gene matches: 9. The CDR3 loop spans 15 amino acids. Germline V lookup: CDR1 LNHDA, CDR2 SQIVND (reference sequence). CDR3 region: CASSTGDRGIGEQFF. The CDR3 DNA follows: TGTGCCAGTAGTACTGGGGACAGGGGTATAGGTGAGCAGTTCTTC. Filled out from reference TRBV19 and TRBJ2-1, the complete variable domain reads DGGITQSPKYLFRKEGQNVTLSCEQNLNHDAMYWYRQDPGQGLRLIYYSQIVNDFQKGDIAEGYSVSREKKESFPLTVTSAQKNPTAFYLCASSTGDRGIGEQFFGPGTRLTVL.

This chain links TRBV11-2 with TRBJ2-7; 10 bases fit TRBD2. Trimming took 7 bases from V and 7 from J; bases not matched to a gene: 13. Looked up from germline, CDR1 is SGHAT and CDR2 is FQNNGV. The CDR3 loop spans 15 amino acids. CDR3 bases: TGTGCCAGCACGATCCGGAGCGGGAGGGGGCGGGAGCAGTACTTC. Protein sequence: CASTIRSGRGREQYF.

The chain couples TRBV2 to TRBJ1-5; no firm D call. V gave up 3 bases and J gave up 2 bases, with 11 bases separating them. The CDR3 runs to 15 residues. Germline V gene lookup returns CDR1 SNHLY and CDR2 FYNNEI. As DNA, the CDR3 is TGTGCCAGCAGTGAGAGGGAGTTAGGCAATCAGCCCCAGCATTTT. Translation: CASSERELGNQPQHF.

The V and J genes are TRBV19 and TRBJ1-1; possible D gene TRBD1, 6 bases. The CDR3 extends over 16 amino acids. Germline CDR1 reads LNHDA; CDR2 reads SQIVND (reference sequence). V was cut by 1 base and J by 1 base, with 13 bases left in between. In DNA form, the CDR3 reads TGTGCCAGTAGTATAGGGGCAGGGGCAGCGAACACTGAAGCTTTCTTT. Translating gives CASSIGAGAANTEAFF.

The J gene is TRBJ2-6, the V gene TRBV28; weak D call: TRBD2 (5 bases). Germline V CDR1 and CDR2: MDHEN, SYDVKM. The CDR3 is 15 residues long. Between the trimmed V and J ends, which lost 3 bases and 0 bases, there was a span of 6 bases. The DNA of the CDR3 is TGTGCCAGCAGTTTCGGGGTCTCTGGGGCCAACGTCCTGACTTTC. Translating gives CASSFGVSGANVLTF.